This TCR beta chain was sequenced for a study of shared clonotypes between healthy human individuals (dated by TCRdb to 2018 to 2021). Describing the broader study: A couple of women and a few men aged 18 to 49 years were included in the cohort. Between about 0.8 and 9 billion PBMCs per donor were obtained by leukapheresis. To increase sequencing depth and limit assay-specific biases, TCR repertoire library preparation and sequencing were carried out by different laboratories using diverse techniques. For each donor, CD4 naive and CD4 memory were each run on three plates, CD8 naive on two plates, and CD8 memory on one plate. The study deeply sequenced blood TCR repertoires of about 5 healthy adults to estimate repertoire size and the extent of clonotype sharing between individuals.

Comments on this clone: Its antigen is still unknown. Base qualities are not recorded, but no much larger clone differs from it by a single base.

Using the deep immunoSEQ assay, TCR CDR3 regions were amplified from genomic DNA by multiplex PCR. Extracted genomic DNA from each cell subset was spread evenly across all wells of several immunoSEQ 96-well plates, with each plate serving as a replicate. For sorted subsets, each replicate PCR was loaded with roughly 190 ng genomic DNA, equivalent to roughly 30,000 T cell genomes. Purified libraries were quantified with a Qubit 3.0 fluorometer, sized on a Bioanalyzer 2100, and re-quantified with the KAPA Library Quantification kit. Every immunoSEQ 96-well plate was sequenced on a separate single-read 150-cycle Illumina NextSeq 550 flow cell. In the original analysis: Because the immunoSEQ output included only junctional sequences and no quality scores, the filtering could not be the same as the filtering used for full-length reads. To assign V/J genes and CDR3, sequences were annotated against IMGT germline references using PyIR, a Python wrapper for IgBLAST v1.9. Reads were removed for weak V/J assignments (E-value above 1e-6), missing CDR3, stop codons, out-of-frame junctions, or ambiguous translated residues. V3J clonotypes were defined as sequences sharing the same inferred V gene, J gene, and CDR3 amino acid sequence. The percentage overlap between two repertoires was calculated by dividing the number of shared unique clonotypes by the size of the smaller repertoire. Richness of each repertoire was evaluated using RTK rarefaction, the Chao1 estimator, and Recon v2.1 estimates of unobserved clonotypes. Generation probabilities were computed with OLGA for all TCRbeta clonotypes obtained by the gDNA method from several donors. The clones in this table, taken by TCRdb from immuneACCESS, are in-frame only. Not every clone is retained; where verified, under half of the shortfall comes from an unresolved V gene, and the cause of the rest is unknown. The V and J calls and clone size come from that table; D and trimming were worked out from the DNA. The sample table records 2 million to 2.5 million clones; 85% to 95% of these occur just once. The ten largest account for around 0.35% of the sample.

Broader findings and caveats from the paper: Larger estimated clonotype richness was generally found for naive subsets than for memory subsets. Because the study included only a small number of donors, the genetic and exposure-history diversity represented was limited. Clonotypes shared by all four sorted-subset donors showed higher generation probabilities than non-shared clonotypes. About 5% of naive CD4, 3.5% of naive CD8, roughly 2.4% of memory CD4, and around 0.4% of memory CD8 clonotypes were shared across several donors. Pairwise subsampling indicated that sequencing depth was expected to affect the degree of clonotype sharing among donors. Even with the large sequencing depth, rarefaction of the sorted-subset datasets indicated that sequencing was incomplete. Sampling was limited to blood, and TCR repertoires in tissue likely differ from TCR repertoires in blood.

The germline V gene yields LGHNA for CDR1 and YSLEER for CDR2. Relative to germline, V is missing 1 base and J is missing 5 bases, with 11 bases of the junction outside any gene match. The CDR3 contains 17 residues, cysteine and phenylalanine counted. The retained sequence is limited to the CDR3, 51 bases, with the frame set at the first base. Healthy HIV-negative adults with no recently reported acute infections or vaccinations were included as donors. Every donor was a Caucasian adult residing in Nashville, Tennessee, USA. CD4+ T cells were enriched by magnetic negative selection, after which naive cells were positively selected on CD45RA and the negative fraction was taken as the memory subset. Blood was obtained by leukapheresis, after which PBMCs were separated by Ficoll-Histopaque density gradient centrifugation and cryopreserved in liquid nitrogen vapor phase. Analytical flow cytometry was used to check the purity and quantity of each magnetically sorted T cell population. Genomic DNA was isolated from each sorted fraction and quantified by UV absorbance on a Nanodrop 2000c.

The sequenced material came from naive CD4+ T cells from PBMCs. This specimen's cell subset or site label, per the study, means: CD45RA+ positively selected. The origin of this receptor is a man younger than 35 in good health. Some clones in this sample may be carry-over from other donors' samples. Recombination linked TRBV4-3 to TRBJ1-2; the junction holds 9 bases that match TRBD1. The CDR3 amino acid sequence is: CASSQAVTGGGWYGYTF. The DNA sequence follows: TGCGCCAGCAGCCAAGCCGTTACAGGGGGCGGTTGGTATGGCTACACCTTC.